This T cell receptor beta chain was captured in a study of cytomegalovirus exposure and HLA in healthy donors. Overall study findings and caveats: In vitro assays verified that three CMV-associated chains recognized CMV antigens specifically. There were some public TCRs occurring in many donors, but most TCR sequences were rare. Overall, roughly 150 TCR beta chains were annotated as cytomegalovirus-associated.

Details on this clone: The antigen is not known.

A roughly 130-subject validation cohort, separate from the approximately 700-subject first cohort, supplied the donors. V was cut by 6 bases and J by 5 bases, with 14 bases left in between. This CDR3 is built from 13 residues. The germline V gene has CDR1 SGHNT and CDR2 YENEEA. The assay was immunoSEQ multiplex PCR, and TCRdb's table has in-frame clones only and misses some. The sample includes hundreds of thousands of clones, 65% to 85% seen only once; the top ten take roughly 13%. The chain employs TRBV11-3 and TRBJ2-7; D may correspond to TRBD1 or TRBD2 (6 bases each). The sequencing input was PBMCs. The clonotype comes from a woman aged 25 to 39 in good health and CMV-seropositive. The CDR3 DNA sequence: TGTGCCAGCAGGCCGAACGGGGGCGACGAGCAGTACTTC. The encoded protein is CASRPNGGDEQYF.